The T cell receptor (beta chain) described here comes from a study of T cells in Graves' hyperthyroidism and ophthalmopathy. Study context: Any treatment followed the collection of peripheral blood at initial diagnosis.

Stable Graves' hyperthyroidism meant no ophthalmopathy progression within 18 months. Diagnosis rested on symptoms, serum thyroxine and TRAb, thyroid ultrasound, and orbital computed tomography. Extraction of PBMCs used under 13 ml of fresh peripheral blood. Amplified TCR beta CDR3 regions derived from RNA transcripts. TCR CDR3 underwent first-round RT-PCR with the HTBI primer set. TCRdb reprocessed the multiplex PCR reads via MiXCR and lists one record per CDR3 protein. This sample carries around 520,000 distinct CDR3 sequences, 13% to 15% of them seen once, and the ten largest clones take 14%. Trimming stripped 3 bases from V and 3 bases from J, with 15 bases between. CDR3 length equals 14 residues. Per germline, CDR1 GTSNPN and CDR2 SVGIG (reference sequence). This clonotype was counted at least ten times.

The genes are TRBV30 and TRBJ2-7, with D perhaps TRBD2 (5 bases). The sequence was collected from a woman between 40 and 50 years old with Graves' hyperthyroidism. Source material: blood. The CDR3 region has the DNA TGTGCCTGGAGCAGACCTCCGGGGAGCTACGAGCAGTACTTC. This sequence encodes CAWSRPPGSYEQYF.